These T cell receptor beta chains were read from a single sample in a study of CD8 T cells in Susac syndrome. MiXCR, applied by TCRdb to the immunoSEQ multiplex PCR reads, yields one record per CDR3 protein. The table has 100,000 to 150,000 distinct CDR3 sequences, 85% to 95% seen once. Material: CD4+ T cells from PBMCs. Receptors were obtained from a human donor with multiple sclerosis. Each CDR3 is given with its conserved first and last residue. Fields, in order: J gene, V gene, CDR3 protein.

J: TRBJ2-1; V: TRBV7-3; CDR3: CASSFAGGDEQFF
J: TRBJ1-3; V: TRBV20-1; CDR3: CSAGGGSSGNTIYF
J: TRBJ1-1; V: TRBV7-6; CDR3: CASSLVTGNTEAFF
J: TRBJ1-2; V: TRBV7-8; CDR3: CASSLAGAGGGGYTF
J: TRBJ1-2; V: TRBV3-1; CDR3: CASSQVERIGYGYTF
J: TRBJ1-2; V: TRBV3-1; CDR3: CASSQDRIATYGYTF
J: TRBJ2-7; V: TRBV4-1; CDR3: CASTSKPLQTDYEQYF
J: TRBJ1-2; V: TRBV6-5; CDR3: CASSYGAGTRYTF
J: TRBJ1-5; V: TRBV3-1; CDR3: CASSQDVRVDQPQHF
J: TRBJ2-2; V: TRBV24-1; CDR3: CATSEPTTWNTGELFF
J: TRBJ1-4; V: TRBV7-9; CDR3: CASSLRGPREKLFF
J: TRBJ2-2; V: TRBV6-2/TRBV6-3; CDR3: CASRPTGGTGELFF
J: TRBJ2-1; V: TRBV29-1; CDR3: CSVRRVAGPYNEQFF
J: TRBJ1-1; V: TRBV30; CDR3: CAWRRAEAFF
J: TRBJ1-1; V: TRBV9; CDR3: CASSTGNTEAFF
J: TRBJ1-1; V: TRBV5-1; CDR3: CASSWGGEAFF
J: TRBJ2-6; V: TRBV28; CDR3: CASSLRGDRVTSGANVLTF
J: TRBJ1-6; V: TRBV9; CDR3: CASSVNPGQNSPLHF
J: TRBJ1-2; V: TRBV5-1; CDR3: CASSPRGDGYTF
J: TRBJ1-1; V: TRBV9; CDR3: CASITSHLRDPSNTEAFF
J: TRBJ1-2; V: TRBV5-1; CDR3: CASSLVQGYDGYTF
J: TRBJ1-2; V: TRBV3-1; CDR3: CASSQGKDGYTF
J: TRBJ2-5; V: TRBV6-5; CDR3: CATGGGPQETQHF
J: TRBJ1-2; V: TRBV12-3/TRBV12-4; CDR3: CASSPDFTYGYTF
J: TRBJ2-5; V: TRBV13; CDR3: CASSLGSGTQGGETQYF
J: TRBJ1-2; V: TRBV29-1; CDR3: CSVEETRTNYGYTF
J: TRBJ2-3; V: TRBV5-6; CDR3: CASSSPEAIYTQYF
J: TRBJ2-5; V: TRBV7-3; CDR3: CASSLAPLAGGYETQYF
J: TRBJ1-2; V: TRBV7-2; CDR3: CASSLVSGINYGYTF
J: TRBJ1-2; V: TRBV6-5; CDR3: CASRSGQGLYGYTF
J: TRBJ1-4; V: TRBV4-1; CDR3: CASSPPTGEKLFF
J: TRBJ1-4; V: TRBV5-1; CDR3: CASSLLPPGQGDEKLFF
J: TRBJ1-1; V: TRBV5-1; CDR3: CASSFLQGAEAFF
J: TRBJ2-1; V: TRBV10-3; CDR3: CAIQTSGNEQFF
J: TRBJ2-7; V: TRBV28; CDR3: CASGTSSYEQYF
J: TRBJ1-4; V: TRBV18; CDR3: CASSRGQNEKLFF
J: TRBJ1-5; V: TRBV18; CDR3: CASSPQDQPQHF
J: TRBJ1-4; V: TRBV29-1; CDR3: CSIRRGTGKSEKLFF
J: TRBJ2-3; V: TRBV9; CDR3: CASCPSESTDTQYF
J: TRBJ1-5; V: TRBV14; CDR3: CASSQDLSQPQHF
J: TRBJ1-1; V: TRBV6-1; CDR3: CASRRGTGTEAFF
J: TRBJ2-7; V: TRBV2; CDR3: CASSYQDTYEQYF
J: TRBJ1-5; V: TRBV12-3/TRBV12-4; CDR3: CASSSEIKGAGDQPQHF
J: TRBJ2-1; V: TRBV12-3/TRBV12-4; CDR3: CASSPGAGGIEEQFF
J: TRBJ2-7; V: TRBV3-1; CDR3: CASSQNNGLAGNEQYF
J: TRBJ2-7; V: TRBV30; CDR3: CAWSVSPLGEQYF
J: TRBJ2-1; V: TRBV29-1; CDR3: CSVEGLAGGFSRRHEQFF
J: TRBJ2-5; V: TRBV12-3/TRBV12-4; CDR3: CASRAGHGGETQYF
J: TRBJ2-1; V: TRBV4-2; CDR3: CASSQDGGAGEQFF
J: TRBJ1-2; V: TRBV6-5; CDR3: CASSYSPGQGFGYTF
J: TRBJ2-7; V: TRBV29-1; CDR3: CSVLRDPNTYEQYF
J: TRBJ2-5; V: TRBV7-9; CDR3: CASSLGNQETQYF
J: TRBJ1-4; V: TRBV4-2; CDR3: CASSQSDGEEEKLFF
J: TRBJ2-3; V: TRBV20-1; CDR3: CSAIWRALTDTQYF
J: TRBJ2-7; V: TRBV4-2; CDR3: CASSQSFGARRHSYEQYF
J: TRBJ1-2; V: TRBV19; CDR3: CASSIGRSYGYTF
J: TRBJ1-1; V: TRBV7-3; CDR3: CASSSNRGLAEAFF